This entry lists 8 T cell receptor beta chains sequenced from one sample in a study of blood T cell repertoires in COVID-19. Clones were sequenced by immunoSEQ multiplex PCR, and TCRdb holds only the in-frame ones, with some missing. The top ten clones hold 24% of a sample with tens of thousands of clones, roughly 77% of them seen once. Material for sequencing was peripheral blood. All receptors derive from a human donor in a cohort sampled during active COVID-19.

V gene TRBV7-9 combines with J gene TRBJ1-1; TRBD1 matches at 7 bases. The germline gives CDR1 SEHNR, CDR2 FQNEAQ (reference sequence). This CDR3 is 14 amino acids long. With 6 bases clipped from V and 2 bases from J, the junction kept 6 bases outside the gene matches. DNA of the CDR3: TGTGCCAGCAGACCAACAGGGGCTAACACTGAAGCTTTCTTT. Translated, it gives CASRPTGANTEAFF.

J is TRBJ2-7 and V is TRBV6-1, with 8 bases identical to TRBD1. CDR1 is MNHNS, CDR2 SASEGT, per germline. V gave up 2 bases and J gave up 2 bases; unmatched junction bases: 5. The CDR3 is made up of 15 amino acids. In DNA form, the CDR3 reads TGTGCCAGCAGTGAAATCCAGGGGGCAACCTACGAGCAGTACTTC. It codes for CASSEIQGATYEQYF.

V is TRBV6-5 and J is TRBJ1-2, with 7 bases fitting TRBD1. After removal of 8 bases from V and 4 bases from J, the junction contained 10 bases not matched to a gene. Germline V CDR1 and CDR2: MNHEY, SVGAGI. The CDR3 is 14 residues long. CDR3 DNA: TGTGCCAGCCTCCCGACCGGGGACAGCTATGGCTACACCTTC. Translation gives CASLPTGDSYGYTF.

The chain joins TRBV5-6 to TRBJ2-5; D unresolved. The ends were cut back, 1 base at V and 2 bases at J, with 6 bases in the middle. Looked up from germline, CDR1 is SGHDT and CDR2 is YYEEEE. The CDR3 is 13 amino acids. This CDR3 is CASSLPPQETQYF. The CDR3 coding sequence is TGTGCCAGCAGCTTGCCCCCTCAAGAGACCCAGTACTTC.

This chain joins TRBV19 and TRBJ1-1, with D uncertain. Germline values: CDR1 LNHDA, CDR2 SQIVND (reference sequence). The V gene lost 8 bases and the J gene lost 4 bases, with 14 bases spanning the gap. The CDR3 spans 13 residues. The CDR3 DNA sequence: TGTGCCAGTTTTGCAGGAATAGGCACTGAAGCTTTCTTT. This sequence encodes CASFAGIGTEAFF.

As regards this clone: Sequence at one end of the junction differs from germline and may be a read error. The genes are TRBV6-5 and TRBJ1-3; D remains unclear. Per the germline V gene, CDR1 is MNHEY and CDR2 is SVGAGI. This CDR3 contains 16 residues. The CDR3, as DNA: TGTGCCAGCAGTTACTCGACGACACCCTCTAGAAACACCATATATTTT. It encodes CASSYSTTPSRNTIYF.

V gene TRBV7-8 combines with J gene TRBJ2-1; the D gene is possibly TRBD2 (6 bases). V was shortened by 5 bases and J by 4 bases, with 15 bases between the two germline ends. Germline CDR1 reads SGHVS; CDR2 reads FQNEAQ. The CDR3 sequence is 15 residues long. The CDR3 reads CASSLSSGTYNEQFF. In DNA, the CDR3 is TGTGCCAGCAGCCTGAGTAGCGGTACTTACAATGAGCAGTTCTTC.

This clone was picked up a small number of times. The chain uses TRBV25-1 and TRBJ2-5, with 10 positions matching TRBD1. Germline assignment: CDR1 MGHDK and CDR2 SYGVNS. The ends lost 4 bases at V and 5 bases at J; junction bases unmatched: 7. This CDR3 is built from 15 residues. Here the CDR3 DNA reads TGTGCCAGCAGTGTCGGGACAGGGGCTCGCGAGACCCAGTACTTC. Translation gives CASSVGTGARETQYF.